These 32 T cell receptor beta chains were all obtained from the same sample, sequenced in a study of blood T cell repertoires in COVID-19 (TCRdb year 2020). Library construction relied on the immunoSEQ multiplex PCR assay. TCRdb took over this immuneACCESS table, retaining in-frame rearrangements with V and J assigned. Such tables are incomplete; in checked studies, under half of the missing clones stem from an unresolved V gene, and the remainder is unexplained. The sample table holds more than 200,000 clones, of which around 80% were seen once. The top ten clones comprise roughly 1.4% of the sample. Sequencing was performed on peripheral blood. All receptors derive from a woman aged 40 to 50 who had recovered from COVID-19.

The chain has TRBV2 and TRBJ2-2; 8 nucleotides agree with TRBD1. From germline, CDR1 is SNHLY and CDR2 FYNNEI. The J segment lost 6 bases and the V segment lost 4 bases, leaving 1 base of the junction unmatched. CDR3 length: 13 amino acids. CDR3 DNA: TGTGCCAGCAGTGCACAGGGGGCCGGGGAGCTGTTTTTT. It specifies CASSAQGAGELFF.

The chain recombines TRBV10-3 with TRBJ2-5; D call uncertain. The CDR3 totals 14 residues. Germline V lookup: CDR1 ENHRY, CDR2 SYGVKD. The V gene lost 0 bases and the J gene lost 1 base, with 6 bases spanning the gap. This CDR3 is CAISESRIQETQYF. The CDR3 DNA reads TGTGCCATCAGTGAGTCCAGGATCCAAGAGACCCAGTACTTC.

This CDR3 reads CASSKTGTGSYEQYF. For the CDR3, the DNA is TGTGCCAGCAGTAAAACCGGGACAGGGTCCTACGAGCAGTACTTC. The J gene is TRBJ2-7, the V gene TRBV27, with TRBD1 matching 9 bases. The germline CDR1 and CDR2 sequences are MNHEY and SMNVEV (reference sequence). The CDR3 sequence is 15 residues long. Trimming at V came to 5 bases and at J to 1 base, leaving 6 bases not matched to a gene.

This chain uses TRBV3-1 (or the pseudogene TRBV3-2) with TRBJ2-7; 7 bases match TRBD2. Looked up from germline, CDR1 is LGHDT and CDR2 is YNNKEL (reference sequence). Germline trimming cut 2 bases from V and 6 bases from J; bases unmatched to any gene: 4. The CDR3 length is 13 residues. The CDR3 spells CASSQPRGGEQYF. The CDR3 DNA sequence: TGTGCCAGCAGCCAACCCCGCGGGGGCGAGCAGTACTTC.

This rearrangement joins TRBV7-8 to TRBJ1-3; 8 nucleotides line up with TRBD1. Germline V lookup: CDR1 SGHVS, CDR2 FQNEAQ. Trimming removed 2 bases from V and 2 bases from J; junction bases left unmatched: 2. CDR3 length equals 15 residues. In DNA form, the CDR3 reads TGTGCCAGCAGCTTATTGACAGGGGCTGGAAACACCATATATTTT. This sequence encodes CASSLLTGAGNTIYF.

This clone occurred once. The chain carries TRBV6-5 and TRBJ2-7; 10 nucleotides match TRBD2. Germline CDR1 is MNHEY and CDR2 is SVGAGI. V shed 2 bases and J 2 bases; nucleotides not matched to a gene: 3. The CDR3 is made up of 15 amino acids. The CDR3 loop reads CASSYGAGGTYEQYF. The CDR3 nucleotides read TGTGCCAGCAGTTACGGAGCGGGGGGGACCTACGAGCAGTACTTC.

The chain joins TRBV6-2 or TRBV6-3 to TRBJ1-1; TRBD1 agrees at 8 bases. This CDR3 is 14 amino acids long. The V and J ends lost 5 bases and 4 bases, in that order; junction bases with no gene match: 6. Germline V gives CDR1 MNHEY, CDR2 SVGEGT. CDR3 coding DNA: TGTGCCAGCAGTCTGGACAGGGTTTTCACTGAAGCTTTCTTT. This translates into CASSLDRVFTEAFF.

V and J are TRBV7-9 and TRBJ1-3, with a possible D match to TRBD1 (5 bases). Trimming shortened V by 5 bases and J by 0 bases, and 14 bases separated the two germline ends. CDR3 length: 16 amino acids. Germline V gene lookup returns CDR1 SEHNR and CDR2 FQNEAQ (reference sequence). The CDR3 here is CASSPNQGFSGNTIYF. Here the CDR3 DNA reads TGTGCCAGCAGCCCCAATCAGGGCTTCTCTGGAAACACCATATATTTT.

V and J are TRBV7-2 and TRBJ2-1; 7 nucleotides agree with TRBD2. The CDR3 runs 15 residues. Per germline, CDR1 SGHTA and CDR2 FQGNSA. V was pared by 4 bases and J by 9 bases, with 12 bases of the junction left unmatched. As DNA, the CDR3 is TGTGCCAGCAGCTCAAGCGGGACGAGCAAGCCTGAGCAGTTCTTC. Translated, it gives CASSSSGTSKPEQFF.

This chain joins TRBV6-5 and TRBJ1-2; perhaps TRBD1 as D (6 bases). The V end lost 6 bases, the J end lost 3 bases, and 17 bases lay between the germline ends. The CDR3 contains 15 residues. Germline V gives CDR1 MNHEY, CDR2 SVGAGI. The CDR3 is CASRSGQTAHYGYTF. The CDR3 DNA sequence: TGTGCCAGCAGATCAGGACAGACGGCCCACTATGGCTACACCTTC.

In its sample, this clone was seen once. The rearrangement links TRBV3-1 (or the pseudogene TRBV3-2) to TRBJ2-3, with 12 positions matching TRBD2. The germline V gene encodes CDR1 LGHDT and CDR2 YNNKEL (reference sequence). V dropped 3 bases and J dropped 0; count of bases not matched to a gene: 7. CDR3 length: 18 residues. Written as DNA, the CDR3 is TGTGCCAGCAGCCAGGGGCTAGCGGGGGGGCAGAGCACAGATACGCAGTATTTT. Translated, it gives CASSQGLAGGQSTDTQYF.

The chain has TRBV7-2 and TRBJ1-2, with 10 nucleotides matching TRBD1. Per the germline V gene, CDR1 is SGHTA and CDR2 is FQGNSA. V was pared by 6 bases and J by 6 bases, with 4 bases of the junction left unmatched. CDR3 length: 13 residues. CDR3 coding DNA: TGTGCCAGCAGGAAAGGGACAGGGGATGGCTACACCTTC. Translated, it gives CASRKGTGDGYTF.

Remarks on this clone: One junction end disagrees with the germline gene, perhaps due to a read error. The chain carries TRBV6-1 and TRBJ1-6, with 9 bases lining up with TRBD1. This CDR3 contains 15 residues. CDR1 and CDR2 from the germline V gene are MNHNS and SASEGT. CDR3 sequence (DNA): TGTGCCAGCAGGGAAGACGGGACAGGGTCTTCACCCCTCCACTTT. As protein: CASREDGTGSSPLHF.

The gene calls are TRBV4-3 and TRBJ2-1, with 9 bases identical to TRBD2. Germline CDR1 reads LGHNA; CDR2 reads YSLEER. Germline trimming cut 2 bases from V and 5 bases from J; bases unmatched to any gene: 7. CDR3 length: 16 amino acids. The CDR3: CASSQHPAGGNNEQFF. The CDR3 DNA reads as TGCGCCAGCAGCCAACACCCAGCGGGGGGCAACAATGAGCAGTTCTTC.

This chain joins TRBV11-2 and TRBJ1-1; 7 nucleotides align to TRBD1. CDR3 length: 13 amino acids. Trimming removed 6 bases from V and 7 bases from J; junction bases left unmatched: 8. Germline CDR1 is SGHAT and CDR2 is FQNNGV. CDR3 sequence reads: CASRPDRWGEAFF. CDR3 nucleotide sequence: TGTGCCAGCAGACCGGACAGGTGGGGTGAAGCTTTCTTT.

The chain joins TRBV14 to TRBJ2-3, with D possibly matching TRBD1 (5 bases). Germline V gives CDR1 SGHDN, CDR2 FVKESK. V shed 6 bases and J shed 1 base, with 8 bases lying between them. CDR3 size: 13 residues. CDR3 sequence reads: CASRATGTDTQYF. The CDR3 nucleotides are TGTGCCAGCAGGGCGACAGGCACAGATACGCAGTATTTT.

The gene calls are TRBV2 and TRBJ2-3; no reliable D call. Germline V gene lookup returns CDR1 SNHLY and CDR2 FYNNEI. The V and J ends lost 3 bases and 1 base respectively, with 5 bases between them. The CDR3 contains 13 residues. This chain's CDR3 is CASSDTGTDTQYF. The CDR3, as DNA: TGTGCCAGCAGTGACACGGGCACAGATACGCAGTATTTT.

The J gene is TRBJ2-5, the V gene TRBV6-2 or TRBV6-3; no firm D call. The length of the CDR3 is 14 residues. Trimming took 0 bases from V and 2 from J, leaving 7 bases between them. Germline CDR1 MNHEY, CDR2 SVGEGT. The CDR3 nucleotides are TGTGCCAGCAGTTACTCGACTCTACAAGAGACCCAGTACTTC. Amino acids: CASSYSTLQETQYF.

DNA of the CDR3: TGTGCCAGCAGCTTTTCGGGGGGTTACGAGCAGTACTTC. Its protein is CASSFSGGYEQYF. The chain is built from TRBV13 and TRBJ2-7, with TRBD2 matching 7 bases. The CDR3 contains 13 residues. J lost 4 bases, V lost 3 bases, and 3 bases had no gene match. Germline CDR1 reads PRHDT; CDR2 reads FYEKMQ (reference sequence).

The chain links TRBV5-6 to TRBJ2-7; D not resolved. This CDR3 region has 12 residues. Trimming took off 2 bases at V and 3 bases at J, with 6 bases between the two ends. Germline lookup yields CDR1 SGHDT and CDR2 YYEEEE. The CDR3 nucleotides are TGTGCCAGCAGCTTTTACAACTACGAGCAGTACTTC. This sequence encodes CASSFYNYEQYF.

V is TRBV19 and J is TRBJ2-3; 7 bases match TRBD2. Trimming at V came to 5 bases and at J to 2 bases, leaving 4 bases not matched to a gene. The CDR3 loop spans 14 amino acids. Germline assignment: CDR1 LNHDA and CDR2 SQIVND (reference sequence). CDR3 nucleotides: TGTGCCAGTAGTTACAGCGGGACCACAGATACGCAGTATTTT. It encodes CASSYSGTTDTQYF.

The rearrangement joins TRBV7-2 to TRBJ2-5; D is unresolved. Germline V lookup: CDR1 SGHTA, CDR2 FQGNSA. This CDR3 spans 13 amino acids. V lost 5 bases, J lost 1 base, and 8 bases lay in between. The CDR3 sequence: CASSPPLQETQYF. For the CDR3, the DNA is TGTGCCAGCAGCCCTCCCCTCCAAGAGACCCAGTACTTC.

The chain carries TRBV4-3 and TRBJ2-7; 9 nucleotides align to TRBD2. From germline, CDR1 is LGHNA and CDR2 YSLEER. CDR3 length equals 19 residues. The V gene end was trimmed by 1 base and the J gene end by 1 base; junction bases not matched to a gene: 14. DNA for the CDR3: TGCGCCAGCAGCCAAGCCCCTACCCGGGCGGGGGGGTTATCCTACGAGCAGTACTTC. Its translation: CASSQAPTRAGGLSYEQYF.

This chain uses TRBV2 with TRBJ2-1, with D possibly being TRBD2 (5 bases). V was cut by 5 bases and J by 0 bases, with 14 bases left in between. The CDR3 spans 16 residues. Germline CDR1 and CDR2: SNHLY and FYNNEI. CDR3 nucleotides: TGTGCCAGCAGTCAGACCCTGGGGAGCTCCTACAATGAGCAGTTCTTC. Translation: CASSQTLGSSYNEQFF.

With respect to this clone: A read error may produce the germline difference seen at one junction end. V usage is TRBV30 and J usage is TRBJ1-2; D not certain. CDR1 is GTSNPN and CDR2 is SVGIG in the germline V gene (reference sequence). The CDR3 is 14 amino acids. The CDR3: CAWTLGNDATARDF. The DNA of the CDR3 is TGTGCCTGGACACTAGGAAACGACGCCACGGCTAGGGACTTC. Drawing the rest from reference TRBV30 and TRBJ1-2, the complete variable domain is SQTIHQWPATLVQPVGSPLSLECTVEGTSNPNLYWYRQAAGRGLQLLFYSVGIGQISSEVPQNLSASRPQDRQFILSSKKLLLSDSGFYLCAWTLGNDATARDFGSGTRLTVV.

The chain couples TRBV18 to TRBJ2-7; D might be TRBD1 (6 bases). The CDR3 is made up of 14 amino acids. The germline V and J ends were trimmed by 2 bases and 6 bases, with 14 bases remaining between them. CDR1 and CDR2 from the germline V gene are KGHSH and LQKENI. This CDR3 reads CASSPSTTGSEQYF. The CDR3 coding sequence is TGTGCCAGCTCACCATCCACGACAGGAAGCGAGCAGTACTTC.

The V gene is TRBV9, the J gene TRBJ2-5, with TRBD1 as a possible D gene (6 bases). The V end was cut by 4 bases, the J end by 1 base, with 14 bases between. The CDR3 contains 15 residues. Germline V CDR1 and CDR2: SGDLS, YYNGEE. CDR3 in amino acids: CASSTFTGIQETQYF. The CDR3 coding sequence is TGTGCCAGCAGCACCTTTACAGGGATCCAAGAGACCCAGTACTTC.

The chain recombines TRBV19 with TRBJ1-5; tentatively, D is TRBD1 (6 bases). V lost 8 bases and J lost 5, with 19 bases in between. The CDR3 runs 15 residues. Germline V CDR1 and CDR2: LNHDA, SQIVND (reference sequence). This CDR3 reads CASEPGRGTYQPQHF. Here the CDR3 DNA reads TGTGCCAGTGAACCGGGCAGGGGAACCTATCAGCCCCAGCATTTT.

In its sample, this clone was seen a few times. The V and J genes are TRBV11-3 and TRBJ1-6, with no clear D. CDR3 length: 13 amino acids. V was pared by 4 bases and J by 8 bases, with 9 bases between. Germline values: CDR1 SGHNT, CDR2 YENEEA. Written as DNA, the CDR3 is TGTGCCAGCAGCTCCAGGCCCGATTCACCCCTCCACTTT. Its translation is CASSSRPDSPLHF.

On this clone: The same CDR3 is also encoded by other DNA sequences in this sample. The chain has TRBV30 and TRBJ2-7; D ambiguous. Trimming pared 2 bases from V and 1 base from J, leaving 3 bases between. Germline V gene data show CDR1 as GTSNPN and CDR2 as SVGIG (reference sequence). The CDR3 covers 11 residues. The CDR3 region has the DNA TGTGCCTGGAGTCTATCCTACGAGCAGTACTTC. This sequence encodes CAWSLSYEQYF.

The CDR3 here is CASSQEDSRRSEQFF. The CDR3 DNA reads TGCGCCAGCAGCCAAGAGGATTCCCGTCGGAGTGAGCAGTTCTTC. This rearrangement joins TRBV4-3 to TRBJ2-1, with D unresolved. Looked up from germline, CDR1 is LGHNA and CDR2 is YSLEER. V lost 0 bases, J lost 9 bases, and 15 bases lay in between. This CDR3 spans 15 amino acids.

In its sample, this clone was seen once. V gene TRBV30 combines with J gene TRBJ1-1; 12 nucleotides agree with TRBD1. The CDR3 totals 15 residues. Germline V gene sequence: CDR1 GTSNPN, CDR2 SVGIG (reference sequence). V lost 5 bases and J lost 0; bases outside the gene matches: 4. CDR3 DNA sequence: TGTGCCTGGGCCGGGACAGGGGGCCTGAACACTGAAGCTTTCTTT. Translated: CAWAGTGGLNTEAFF. Full variable domain (rest looked up from reference TRBV30 and TRBJ1-1): SQTIHQWPATLVQPVGSPLSLECTVEGTSNPNLYWYRQAAGRGLQLLFYSVGIGQISSEVPQNLSASRPQDRQFILSSKKLLLSDSGFYLCAWAGTGGLNTEAFFGQGTRLTVV.